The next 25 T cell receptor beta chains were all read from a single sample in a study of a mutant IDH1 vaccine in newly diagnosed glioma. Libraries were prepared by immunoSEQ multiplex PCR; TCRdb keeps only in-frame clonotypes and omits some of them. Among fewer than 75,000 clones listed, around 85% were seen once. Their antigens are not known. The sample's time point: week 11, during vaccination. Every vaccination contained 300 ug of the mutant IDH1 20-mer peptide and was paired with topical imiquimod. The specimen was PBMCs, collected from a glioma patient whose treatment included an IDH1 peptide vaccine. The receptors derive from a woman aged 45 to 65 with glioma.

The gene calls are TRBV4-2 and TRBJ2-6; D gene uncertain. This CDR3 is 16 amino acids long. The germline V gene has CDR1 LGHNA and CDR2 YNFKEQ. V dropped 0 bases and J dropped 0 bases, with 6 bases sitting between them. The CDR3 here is CASSQDGASGANVLTF. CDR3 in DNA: TGTGCCAGCAGCCAAGATGGAGCCTCTGGGGCCAACGTCCTGACTTTC.

The CDR3 region is CASRMDPLVAEAFF. The CDR3 nucleotides are TGTGCCAGCAGGATGGACCCCTTAGTTGCCGAAGCTTTCTTT. The rearrangement links TRBV6-4 to TRBJ1-1; unclear D gene. This CDR3 region has 14 residues. The V end lost 6 bases, the J end lost 8 bases, and 19 bases lay between the germline ends. CDR1 is MRHNA and CDR2 is SNTAGT in the germline V gene.

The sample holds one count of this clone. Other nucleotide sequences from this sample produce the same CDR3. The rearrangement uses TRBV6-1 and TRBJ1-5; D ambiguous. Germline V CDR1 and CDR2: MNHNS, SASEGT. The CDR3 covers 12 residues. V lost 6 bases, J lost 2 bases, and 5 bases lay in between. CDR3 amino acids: CASRGGNQPQHF. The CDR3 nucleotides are TGTGCCAGCAGGGGTGGCAATCAGCCCCAGCATTTT.

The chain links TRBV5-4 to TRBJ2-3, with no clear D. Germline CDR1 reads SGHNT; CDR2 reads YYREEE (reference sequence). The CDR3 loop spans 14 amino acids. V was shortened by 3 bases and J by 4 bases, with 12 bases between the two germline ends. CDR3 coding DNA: TGTGCCAGCAGCTCGGTGAGGTCGGCAGATACGCAGTATTTT. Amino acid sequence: CASSSVRSADTQYF.

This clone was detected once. CDR3 in amino acids: CSVEWAGVGDGYTF. CDR3 bases: TGCAGCGTTGAATGGGCAGGGGTTGGTGATGGCTACACCTTC. The chain couples TRBV29-1 to TRBJ1-2; D might be TRBD1 (6 bases). From germline, CDR1 is SQVTM and CDR2 ANQGSEA. The CDR3 has 14 amino acids. V lost 2 bases to trimming and J lost 6 bases, with 16 bases between them.

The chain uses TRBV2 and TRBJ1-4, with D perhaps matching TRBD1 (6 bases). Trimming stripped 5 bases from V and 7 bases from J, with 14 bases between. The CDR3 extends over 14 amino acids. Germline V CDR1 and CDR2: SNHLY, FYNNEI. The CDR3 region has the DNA TGTGCCAGCAGTAGGGGGGGCATCGTTGAAAAACTGTTTTTT. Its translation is CASSRGGIVEKLFF.

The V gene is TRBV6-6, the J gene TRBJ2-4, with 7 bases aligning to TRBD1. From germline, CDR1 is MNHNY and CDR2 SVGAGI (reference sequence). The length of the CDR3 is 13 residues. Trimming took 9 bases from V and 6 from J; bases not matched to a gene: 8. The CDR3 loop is CASTSGGRNIQYF. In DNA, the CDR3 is TGTGCCAGTACCTCAGGGGGAAGAAACATTCAGTACTTC.

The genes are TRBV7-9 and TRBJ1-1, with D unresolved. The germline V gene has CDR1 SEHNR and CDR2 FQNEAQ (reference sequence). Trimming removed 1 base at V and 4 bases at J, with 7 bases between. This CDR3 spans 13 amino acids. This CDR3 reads CASSLEGFTEAFF. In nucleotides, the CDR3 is TGTGCCAGCAGCTTAGAGGGATTCACTGAAGCTTTCTTT.

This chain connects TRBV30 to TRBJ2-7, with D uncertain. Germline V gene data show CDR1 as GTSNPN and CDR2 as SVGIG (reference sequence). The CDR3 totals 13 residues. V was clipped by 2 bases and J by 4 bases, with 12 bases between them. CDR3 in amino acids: CAWSMRRFYEQYF. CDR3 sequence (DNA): TGTGCCTGGAGTATGAGACGGTTTTACGAGCAGTACTTC.

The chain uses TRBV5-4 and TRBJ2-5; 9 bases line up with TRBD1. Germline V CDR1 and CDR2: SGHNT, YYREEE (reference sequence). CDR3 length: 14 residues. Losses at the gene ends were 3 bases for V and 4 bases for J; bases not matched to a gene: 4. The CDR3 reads CASSSGTGRETQYF. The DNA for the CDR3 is TGTGCCAGCAGCTCTGGGACAGGGAGAGAGACCCAGTACTTC.

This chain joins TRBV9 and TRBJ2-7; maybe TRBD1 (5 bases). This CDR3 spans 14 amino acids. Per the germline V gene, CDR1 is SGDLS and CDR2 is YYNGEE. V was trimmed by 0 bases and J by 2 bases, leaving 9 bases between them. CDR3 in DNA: TGTGCCAGCAGCGTAGGTACAGGCCCCTACGAGCAGTACTTC. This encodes CASSVGTGPYEQYF.

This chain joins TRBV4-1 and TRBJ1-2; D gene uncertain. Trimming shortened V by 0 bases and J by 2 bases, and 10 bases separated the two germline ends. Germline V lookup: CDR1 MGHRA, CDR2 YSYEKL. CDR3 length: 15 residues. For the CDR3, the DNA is TGCGCCAGCAGCCAAGATCAAAGGCAGAACTATGGCTACACCTTC. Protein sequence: CASSQDQRQNYGYTF.

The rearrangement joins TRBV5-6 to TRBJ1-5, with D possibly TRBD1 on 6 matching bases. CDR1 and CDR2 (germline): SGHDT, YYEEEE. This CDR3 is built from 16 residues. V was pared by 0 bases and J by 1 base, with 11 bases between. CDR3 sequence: CASSLAGDKSNQPQHF. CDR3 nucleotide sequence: TGTGCCAGCAGCTTGGCCGGGGACAAGAGCAATCAGCCCCAGCATTTT.

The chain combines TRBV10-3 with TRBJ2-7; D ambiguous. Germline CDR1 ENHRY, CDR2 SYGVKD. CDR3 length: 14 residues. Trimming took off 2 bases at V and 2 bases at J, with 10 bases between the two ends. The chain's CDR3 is CAISEGSLPYEQYF. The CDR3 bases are TGTGCCATCAGTGAGGGGTCCCTTCCCTACGAGCAGTACTTC.

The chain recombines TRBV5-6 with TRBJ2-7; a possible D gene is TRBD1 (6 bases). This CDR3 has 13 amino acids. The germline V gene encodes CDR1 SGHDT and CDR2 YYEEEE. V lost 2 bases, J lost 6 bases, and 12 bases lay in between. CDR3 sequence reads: CASSFNRVREQYF. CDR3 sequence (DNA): TGTGCCAGCAGCTTCAACAGGGTCCGCGAGCAGTACTTC.

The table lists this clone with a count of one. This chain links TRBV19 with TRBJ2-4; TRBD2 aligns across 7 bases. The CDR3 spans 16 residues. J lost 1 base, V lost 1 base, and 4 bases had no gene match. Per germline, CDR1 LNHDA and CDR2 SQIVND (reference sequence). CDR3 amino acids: CASSIGGGWAKNIQYF. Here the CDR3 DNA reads TGTGCCAGTAGTATAGGGGGGGGTTGGGCCAAAAACATTCAGTACTTC.

CDR3 in DNA: TGTGCCACCAGCAGACTGACATCAACTAATGAAAAACTGTTTTTT. Residues: CATSRLTSTNEKLFF. The chain combines TRBV15 with TRBJ1-4; no reliable D call. Germline CDR1 is LNHNV and CDR2 is YYDKDF (reference sequence). The V end lost 2 bases, the J end lost 0 bases, and 7 bases lay between the germline ends. This CDR3 has 15 amino acids.

CDR3 in DNA: TGTGCCAGCACCCCGGGACAGTTGAACACTGAAGCTTTCTTT. Protein sequence: CASTPGQLNTEAFF. This chain connects TRBV7-9 to TRBJ1-1; 7 bases map to TRBD1. The CDR3 sequence is 14 residues long. The germline V gene encodes CDR1 SEHNR and CDR2 FQNEAQ (reference sequence). Trimming at V came to 7 bases and at J to 0 bases, leaving 5 bases not matched to a gene. The full variable domain, rest sourced from reference TRBV7-9 and TRBJ1-1, is DTGVSQNPRHKITKRGQNVTFRCDPISEHNRLYWYRQTLGQGPEFLTYFQNEAQLEKSRLLSDRFSAERPKGSFSTLEIQRTEQGDSAMYLCASTPGQLNTEAFFGQGTRLTVV.

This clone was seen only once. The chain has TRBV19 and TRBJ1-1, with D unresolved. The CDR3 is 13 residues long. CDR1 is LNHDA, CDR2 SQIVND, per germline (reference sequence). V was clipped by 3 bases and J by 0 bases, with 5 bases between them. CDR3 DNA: TGTGCCAGTAGTATCCTGATGAACACTGAAGCTTTCTTT. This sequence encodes CASSILMNTEAFF.

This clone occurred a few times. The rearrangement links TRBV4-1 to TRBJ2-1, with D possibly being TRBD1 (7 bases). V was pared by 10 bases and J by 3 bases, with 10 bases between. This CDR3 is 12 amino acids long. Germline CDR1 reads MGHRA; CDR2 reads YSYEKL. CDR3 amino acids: CAIRGDYNEQFF. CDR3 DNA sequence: TGCGCCATCAGGGGGGACTACAATGAGCAGTTCTTC.

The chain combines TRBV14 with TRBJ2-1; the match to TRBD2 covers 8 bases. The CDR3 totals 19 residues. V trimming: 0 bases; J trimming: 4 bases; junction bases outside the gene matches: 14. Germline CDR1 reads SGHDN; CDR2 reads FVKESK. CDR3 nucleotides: TGTGCCAGCAGCCAAGAACCGGCTTGGCGGGGGGTAAGTTACAATGAGCAGTTCTTC. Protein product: CASSQEPAWRGVSYNEQFF.

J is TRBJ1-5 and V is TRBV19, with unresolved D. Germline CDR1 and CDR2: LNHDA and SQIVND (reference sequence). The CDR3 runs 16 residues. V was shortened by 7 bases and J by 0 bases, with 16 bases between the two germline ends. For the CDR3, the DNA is TGTGCCAGTAATCCCGAGGCCAAGTATAGCAATCAGCCCCAGCATTTT. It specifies CASNPEAKYSNQPQHF.

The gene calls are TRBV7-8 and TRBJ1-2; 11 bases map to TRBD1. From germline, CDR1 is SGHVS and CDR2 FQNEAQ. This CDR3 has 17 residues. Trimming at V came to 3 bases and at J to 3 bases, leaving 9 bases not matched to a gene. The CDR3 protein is CASSLGGGDRGDYGYTF. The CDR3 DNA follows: TGTGCCAGCAGCTTGGGCGGTGGGGACAGGGGGGACTATGGCTACACCTTC.

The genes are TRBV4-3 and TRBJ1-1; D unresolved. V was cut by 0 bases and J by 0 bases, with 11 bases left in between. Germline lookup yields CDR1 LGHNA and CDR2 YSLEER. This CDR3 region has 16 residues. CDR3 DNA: TGCGCCAGCAGCCAAGATTCACGATTCATGAACACTGAAGCTTTCTTT. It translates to CASSQDSRFMNTEAFF.

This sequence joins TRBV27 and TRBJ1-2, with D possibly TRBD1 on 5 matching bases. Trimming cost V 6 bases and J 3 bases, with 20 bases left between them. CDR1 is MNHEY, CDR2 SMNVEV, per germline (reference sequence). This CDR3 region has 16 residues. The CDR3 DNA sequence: TGTGCCAGCAGCCAAAGGGGCCCGGGGTGGGACTATGGCTACACCTTC. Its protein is CASSQRGPGWDYGYTF.